This T cell receptor beta chain was found in a study of radiation and T cells in renal cell carcinoma. Study-wide results and caveats: From baseline, blood top tumor clonotypes peaked at 2 weeks post-radiation.

As to this clone: Its antigen is currently unknown.

The time point: blood 4 weeks post-SBRT, at nephrectomy. Treatment here: 15 Gy SBRT to primary tumor, nephrectomy 4 weeks later. Nephrectomy followed 15 Gy stereotactic body radiation by 4 weeks. After SBRT, blood was collected at 2 and 4 weeks, plus baseline. This renal cell carcinoma was of the clear cell type. Clones were sequenced by immunoSEQ multiplex PCR, and TCRdb holds only the in-frame ones, with some missing. The sample comprises around 170,000 clones, less than 90% of which are singletons, and 11% rests with the top ten. This clonotype originated in a woman between 45 and 60 years old with renal cell carcinoma. Here the sequenced sample was blood, taken from a patient whose treatment included radiotherapy and nephrectomy.

As DNA, the CDR3 is TGTGCCAGCAGCTTGGGGTCACTAGATCGGTATCCCCAGTACTTC. This translates into CASSLGSLDRYPQYF. The chain is built from TRBV5-4 and TRBJ2-5; D perhaps matches TRBD2 (5 bases). The germline V gene has CDR1 SGHNT and CDR2 YYREEE (reference sequence). This CDR3 is built from 15 residues. The V gene lost 0 bases and the J gene lost 9 bases, with 18 bases spanning the gap.